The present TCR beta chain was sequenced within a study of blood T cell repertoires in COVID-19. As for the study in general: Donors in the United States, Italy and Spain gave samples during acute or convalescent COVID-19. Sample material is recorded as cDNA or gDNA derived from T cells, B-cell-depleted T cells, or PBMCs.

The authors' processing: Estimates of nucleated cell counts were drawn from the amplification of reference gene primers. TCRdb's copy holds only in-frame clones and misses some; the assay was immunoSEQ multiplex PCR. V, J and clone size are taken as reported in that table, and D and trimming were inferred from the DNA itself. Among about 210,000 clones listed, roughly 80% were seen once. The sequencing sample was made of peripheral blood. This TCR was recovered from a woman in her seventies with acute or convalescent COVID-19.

The CDR3 DNA reads as TGTGCCAGTCGGGGGGGAATGGGCAATCAGCCCCAGCATTTT. It translates to CASRGGMGNQPQHF. The V and J genes are TRBV19 and TRBJ1-5; tentative D call: TRBD1 (5 bases). With 8 bases removed from V and 2 bases from J, the gap between germline ends came to 13 bases. Germline assignment: CDR1 LNHDA and CDR2 SQIVND (reference sequence). The CDR3 is 14 amino acids.